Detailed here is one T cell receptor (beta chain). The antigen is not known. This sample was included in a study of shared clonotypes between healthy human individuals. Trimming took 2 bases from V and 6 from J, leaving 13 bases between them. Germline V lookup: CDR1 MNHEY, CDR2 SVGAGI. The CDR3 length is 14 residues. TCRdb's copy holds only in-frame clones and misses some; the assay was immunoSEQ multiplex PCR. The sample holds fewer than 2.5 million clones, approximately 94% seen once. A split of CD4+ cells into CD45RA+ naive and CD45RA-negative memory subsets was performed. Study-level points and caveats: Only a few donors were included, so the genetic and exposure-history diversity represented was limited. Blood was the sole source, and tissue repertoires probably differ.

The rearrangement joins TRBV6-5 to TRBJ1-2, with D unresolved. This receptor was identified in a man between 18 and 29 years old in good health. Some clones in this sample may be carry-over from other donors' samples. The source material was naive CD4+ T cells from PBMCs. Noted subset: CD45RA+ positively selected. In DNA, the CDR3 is TGTGCCAGCAGTTACGGATTGGGAGGGAATGGCTACACCTTC. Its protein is CASSYGLGGNGYTF.